One and the same sample provided the 10 T cell receptor beta chains below, sequenced in a study of beta chain features in type 1 diabetes. Notes on the study in general: Type 1 diabetes patients had moderately but significantly shorter TCRB CDR3s in all four CD4+ subsets.

Reverse transcription of all isolated RNA meant that expressed TCRB transcripts were sequenced. The data were produced by immunoSEQ multiplex PCR, yet TCRdb's version contains in-frame clones alone and is incomplete. This table has more than 250,000 clones, 13% to 15% appearing once. No antigen is known for these receptors. Sequencing was done on a sample of naive CD4+ T cells from blood. The receptor set was obtained from a man aged 30-40 years with type 1 diabetes.

There are a few counts of this clone. This chain connects TRBV28 to TRBJ2-7, with 7 bases lining up with TRBD2. After removal of 5 bases from V and 4 bases from J, the junction contained 11 bases not matched to a gene. This CDR3 spans 15 amino acids. From germline, CDR1 is MDHEN and CDR2 SYDVKM. The CDR3 bases are TGTGCCAGCAGTACCCAGGGAGGGAGGGAGTACGAGCAGTACTTC. Its protein is CASSTQGGREYEQYF.

The rearrangement links TRBV30 to TRBJ2-3, with TRBD1 matching over 8 bases. J gave up 2 bases and V 4 bases, and 8 bases lay outside the gene matches. This CDR3 is built from 15 residues. Germline V gene data show CDR1 as GTSNPN and CDR2 as SVGIG (reference sequence). CDR3 nucleotides: TGTGCCTGGATGACAGGACAGGGAATCACAGATACGCAGTATTTT. Protein product: CAWMTGQGITDTQYF.

This clone was seen a handful of times. The chain links TRBV10-3 to TRBJ2-3; 9 bases align to TRBD2. CDR3 length: 17 residues. Germline V gene data show CDR1 as ENHRY and CDR2 as SYGVKD. V was clipped by 0 bases and J by 0 bases; unmatched bases: 4. For the CDR3, the DNA is TGTGCCATCAGTGAGTCGAAAGGGACTAGCAGCACAGATACGCAGTATTTT. It encodes CAISESKGTSSTDTQYF.

This clone was detected only a few times. The J gene is TRBJ1-2, the V gene TRBV6-6; the D gene is possibly TRBD1 (6 bases). The length of the CDR3 is 14 residues. Trimming removed 8 bases at V and 1 base at J, with 14 bases between. CDR1 MNHNY and CDR2 SVGAGI come from the germline V gene (reference sequence). CDR3 residues: CASVKGQNNYGYTF. For the CDR3, the DNA is TGTGCCAGCGTTAAAGGACAGAATAACTATGGCTACACCTTC.

The chain employs TRBV28 and TRBJ2-7; 11 bases line up with TRBD1. The germline gives CDR1 MDHEN, CDR2 SYDVKM. The CDR3 sequence is 14 residues long. V was clipped by 5 bases and J by 4 bases; unmatched bases: 4. Here the CDR3 reads CASSRTGGWYEQYF. Here the CDR3 DNA reads TGTGCCAGCAGTAGGACAGGGGGCTGGTACGAGCAGTACTTC.

V is TRBV4-2 and J is TRBJ2-1; perhaps TRBD1 as D (6 bases). Trimming took 2 bases from V and 6 from J, leaving 8 bases between them. There are 13 residues in the CDR3. In germline, CDR1 is LGHNA, CDR2 YNFKEQ. CDR3 nucleotide sequence: TGTGCCAGCAGCCAATTGGACAGCAATGAGCAGTTCTTC. It yields the protein CASSQLDSNEQFF.

The J gene is TRBJ2-1, the V gene TRBV5-4; D possibly corresponds to TRBD1 (6 bases). Trimming took off 4 bases at V and 0 bases at J, with 14 bases between the two ends. The CDR3 is 16 residues long. Germline CDR1 reads SGHNT; CDR2 reads YYREEE (reference sequence). CDR3 sequence: CASSAQGSGSYNEQFF. CDR3 nucleotide sequence: TGTGCCAGCAGCGCACAGGGTTCGGGCTCCTACAATGAGCAGTTCTTC.

The CDR3 loop is CASSFLAGVSQETQYF. CDR3 sequence (DNA): TGCGCCAGCAGCTTTCTAGCGGGAGTGTCCCAAGAGACCCAGTACTTC. The chain recombines TRBV5-1 with TRBJ2-5; 10 positions match TRBD2. CDR1 is SGHRS and CDR2 is YFSETQ in the germline V gene. The CDR3 runs 16 residues. The trim removed 2 bases at V and 1 base at J, leaving 5 bases unmatched.

The chain combines TRBV5-8 with TRBJ1-2; a weak D match, TRBD1 (5 bases). The CDR3 has 18 amino acids. The germline CDR1 and CDR2 sequences are SGHTS and YDEGEE. Trimming cost V 0 bases and J 4 bases, with 22 bases left between them. Written as DNA, the CDR3 is TGTGCCAGCAGCTTGGTAGTAGATTCGACAGCAAGATTCTATGGCTACACCTTC. This sequence encodes CASSLVVDSTARFYGYTF.

The rearrangement links TRBV30 to TRBJ2-7, with D possibly TRBD1 on 5 matching bases. This CDR3 contains 16 residues. In germline, CDR1 is GTSNPN, CDR2 SVGIG (reference sequence). V gave up 4 bases and J gave up 0 bases, with 19 bases separating them. CDR3 bases: TGTGCCTGGAACCCAGGATTGCAGGGTAACTCCTACGAGCAGTACTTC. Its translation is CAWNPGLQGNSYEQYF.